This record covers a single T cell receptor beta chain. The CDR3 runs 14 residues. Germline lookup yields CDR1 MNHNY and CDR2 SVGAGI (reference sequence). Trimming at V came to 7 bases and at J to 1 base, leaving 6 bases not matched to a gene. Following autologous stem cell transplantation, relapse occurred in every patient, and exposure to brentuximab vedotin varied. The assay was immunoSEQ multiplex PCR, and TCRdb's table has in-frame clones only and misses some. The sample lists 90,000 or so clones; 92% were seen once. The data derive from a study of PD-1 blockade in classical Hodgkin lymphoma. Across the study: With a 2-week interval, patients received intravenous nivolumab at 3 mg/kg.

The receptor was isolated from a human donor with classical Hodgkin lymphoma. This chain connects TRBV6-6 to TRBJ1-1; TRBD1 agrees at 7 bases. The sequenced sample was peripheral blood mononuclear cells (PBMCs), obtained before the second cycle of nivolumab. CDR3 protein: CASTPTGTNTEAFF. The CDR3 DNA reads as TGTGCCAGCACCCCGACAGGGACGAACACTGAAGCTTTCTTT.